The 9 T cell receptor beta chains in this list originate from one sample, sequenced in a study of shared clonotypes between healthy human individuals (dated by TCRdb to 2018 to 2021). Library method: the immunoSEQ multiplex PCR assay. TCRdb holds this immuneACCESS table with in-frame rearrangements only. Some clones are missing; in checked studies, unresolved V genes explain under half, and the rest has no known cause. The sample has roughly 1,000,000 clones on record, 75% to 80% of them singletons. The ten largest clones add up to 0.6% to 0.75% of the sample. Sequenced material: memory CD4+ T cells from PBMCs. Taken with the paper, the label for cell subset or site translates to: CD45RA-negative fraction. These receptors were obtained from a man aged 18 to 29 in good health. Some clones in this sample may be carry-over from other donors' samples.

The chain uses TRBV7-2 and TRBJ1-5; D remains unclear. This CDR3 has 13 residues. Germline loops: CDR1 SGHTA, CDR2 FQGNSA. Trimming removed 3 bases from V and 6 bases from J, with 9 bases in between. The CDR3 DNA follows: TGTGCCAGCAGCTTTCAGGCGGGTCAGCCCCAGCATTTT. Its translation is CASSFQAGQPQHF.

This clone has a single count. The chain joins TRBV5-8 to TRBJ2-1, with TRBD1 matching over 9 bases. This CDR3 has 14 amino acids. With V trimmed by 5 bases and J by 8 bases, 8 bases remained unmatched. Germline-derived CDR1 and CDR2 are SGHTS and YDEGEE. Here the CDR3 reads CASRKPGQGYEQFF. In DNA form, the CDR3 reads TGTGCCAGCAGGAAACCGGGACAGGGATATGAGCAGTTCTTC.

The chain combines TRBV28 with TRBJ1-1, with D maybe TRBD1 (5 bases). V lost 6 bases, J lost 10 bases, and 15 bases lay in between. The CDR3 has 12 amino acids. CDR1 is MDHEN and CDR2 is SYDVKM in the germline V gene. The CDR3: CASRTGHSGAFF. CDR3 nucleotides: TGTGCCAGCAGGACCGGACACTCGGGAGCTTTCTTT. Full variable domain (rest looked up from reference TRBV28 and TRBJ1-1): DVKVTQSSRYLVKRTGEKVFLECVQDMDHENMFWYRQDPGLGLRLIYFSYDVKMKEKGDIPEGYSVSREKKERFSLILESASTNQTSMYLCASRTGHSGAFFGQGTRLTVV.

This clone was counted a few times. V gene TRBV10-3 combines with J gene TRBJ2-1, with D maybe TRBD2 (6 bases). Germline CDR1 ENHRY, CDR2 SYGVKD. V was pared by 5 bases and J by 0 bases, with 11 bases between. There are 15 residues in the CDR3. The CDR3 DNA sequence: TGTGCCATCAGTAACGCGGGGAGCTCCTACAATGAGCAGTTCTTC. Protein sequence: CAISNAGSSYNEQFF.

This clone was detected once. The J gene is TRBJ2-1, the V gene TRBV9, with unresolved D. This CDR3 is 14 amino acids long. Germline V gene sequence: CDR1 SGDLS, CDR2 YYNGEE. Between the trimmed V and J ends, which lost 2 bases and 0 bases, there was a span of 6 bases. Here the CDR3 reads CASSVLSSYNEQFF. CDR3 sequence (DNA): TGTGCCAGCAGCGTTCTAAGCTCCTACAATGAGCAGTTCTTC.

This clone was observed once. The CDR3 loop is CASSLMAPIWGAGGLDEQFF. As DNA, the CDR3 is TGTGCCAGCAGCTTAATGGCCCCAATATGGGGAGCGGGAGGCCTTGATGAGCAGTTCTTC. The chain is built from TRBV7-3 and TRBJ2-1; 9 bases fit TRBD2. V gave up 1 base and J gave up 8 bases; unmatched junction bases: 21. CDR1 SGHTA and CDR2 FQGTGA come from the germline V gene. This CDR3 has 20 amino acids.

This clone has ten or more counts. Germline is not matched at one junction end, which may reflect a read error. This chain uses TRBV5-4 with TRBJ2-1, with D possibly being TRBD2 (5 bases). The CDR3 is 12 amino acids. Per the germline V gene, CDR1 is SGHNT and CDR2 is YYREEE (reference sequence). CDR3 in amino acids: CASSPLDGPGVF. In nucleotides, the CDR3 is TGTGCCAGCAGCCCCCTCGATGGGCCCGGGGTCTTC.

The V and J genes are TRBV28 and TRBJ1-2; a possible D gene is TRBD1 (6 bases). V was clipped by 5 bases and J by 5 bases, with 12 bases between them. This CDR3 comprises 13 residues. The germline V gene encodes CDR1 MDHEN and CDR2 SYDVKM. CDR3 loop: CASSARQAYGYTF. In DNA, the CDR3 is TGTGCCAGCAGTGCCCGACAGGCATATGGCTACACCTTC.

As regards this clone: A far larger clone is only one base removed, so a read error is likely. The rearrangement links TRBV2 to TRBJ2-5; D may match TRBD1 or TRBD2 (5 bases each). Trimming removed 6 bases at V and 0 bases at J, with 8 bases between. The CDR3 totals 13 residues. Per the germline V gene, CDR1 is SNHLY and CDR2 is FYNNEI. The CDR3 nucleotides are TGTGCCAGCAGCCGGGGACACCAAGAGACCCAGTACTTC. It translates to CASSRGHQETQYF.